This T cell receptor beta chain was documented in a study of T-cell memory formation after mild COVID-19. In TCRdb, the 5' RACE reads were re-called with MiXCR into one record per CDR3 protein. The sample records approximately 430,000 distinct CDR3 sequences, 20% to 25% being singletons. V lost 0 bases and J 8 bases, leaving 13 bases between the germline ends. The CDR3 consists of 13 residues. CDR1 GTSNPN and CDR2 SVGIG come from the germline V gene (reference sequence). The V gene is TRBV30, the J gene TRBJ1-2, with D possibly TRBD1 on 6 matching bases. The clonotype comes from an adult woman who had mild COVID-19 (a few samples of this study predate the infection). Cell type and time point are not known. The sample was PBMCs or a T cell subset sorted from them (not recorded which). The DNA for the CDR3 is TGTGCCTGGAGTGTACCCCGGGGGCACGGCTACACCTTC. Translation: CAWSVPRGHGYTF.